The clone carrying this T cell receptor (beta chain) has a single count. These data are taken from a study of blood T cell repertoires in COVID-19. Across the study: Sites in the United States, Italy and Spain provided acute and convalescent COVID-19 samples. From T cells, B-cell-depleted T cells, or PBMCs came the material, which was cDNA or gDNA.

V lost 4 bases to trimming and J lost 3 bases; unmatched junction nucleotides: 6. The CDR3 consists of 14 residues. The germline gives CDR1 SGHNT, CDR2 YYREEE (reference sequence). Authors' methods: Reference gene primer amplification gave estimated nucleated cell counts. Measured with immunoSEQ multiplex PCR; TCRdb has only the in-frame clones, and not every one. V and J calls and clone size are given by that table; D and trimming were obtained from the DNA. The sample carries roughly 290,000 clones, 75% to 90% recorded once. This chain links TRBV5-4 with TRBJ1-1; 7 bases are a match to TRBD1. The sequence came from an older woman with acute or convalescent COVID-19. Sequenced: peripheral blood. CDR3 coding DNA: TGTGCCAGCAGCCTACAGGGGCTTTACACTGAAGCTTTCTTT. Its protein product is CASSLQGLYTEAFF.